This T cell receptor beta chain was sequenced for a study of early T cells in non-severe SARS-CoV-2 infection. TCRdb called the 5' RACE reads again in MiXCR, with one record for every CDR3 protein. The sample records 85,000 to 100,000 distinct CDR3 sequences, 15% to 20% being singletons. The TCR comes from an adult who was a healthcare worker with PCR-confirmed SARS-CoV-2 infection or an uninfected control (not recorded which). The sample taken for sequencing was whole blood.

CDR3 amino acids: CASSRDGLRGLVDEQYF. Here the CDR3 DNA reads TGCGCCAGCAGCAGGGACGGACTTAGGGGCTTGGTCGACGAGCAGTACTTC. This chain connects TRBV5-1 to TRBJ2-7, with D perhaps matching TRBD1 or TRBD2 (5 bases each). CDR1 is SGHRS and CDR2 is YFSETQ in the germline V gene. V was pared by 4 bases and J by 5 bases, with 25 bases between. CDR3 length: 17 amino acids.